This paragraph reports one T cell receptor beta chain. It lacks a known antigen. Base qualities are not provided; no much larger clone lies one nucleotide away. Library construction relied on the immunoSEQ multiplex PCR assay. Adaptive Biotechnologies carried out high-throughput TCR-beta CDR3 sequencing of genomic DNA for most patients. In the authors' own workflow: Adaptive's ImmunoSEQ software was the source of the TCR sequencing data for 18 patients, while three other patients were processed with MiXCR and VDJtools. CDR3 nucleotide sequences shared between donor and recipient were removed because their origin could not be assigned. To count as alloreactive, a clone needed at least 2-fold expansion over unstimulated cells and a minimum CFSE-low frequency of 0.002% (template counts) or 0.001% (read counts). Clones detected in sequenced pre-transplant spleen, lymph node, or MLR CFSE-low populations of the donor or recipient were defined as mappable. The cumulative frequency of alloreactive clones was calculated as a percentage of all sequences, weighted by copy number. TCRdb took this table from immuneACCESS and kept in-frame rearrangements with V and J called. Such tables lack part of the clones; where checked against another copy, unresolved V genes explain under half of the gap, and the rest is unexplained. V and J calls and clone size are as listed in that table; D and trimming were resolved from the DNA. The sample includes more than 50,000 clones, with roughly 89% observed a single time. More than 2.5% of the sample comes from the top ten.

The data were obtained in a study of graft-versus-host responses after intestinal transplantation (dated by TCRdb to 2020 to 2022). Study-wide context: Recipients received multivisceral, liver-intestinal, or isolated intestinal transplants. Alloreactive clones were identified by sequencing pre-transplant mixed lymphocyte reaction products and comparing them with unstimulated pre-transplant donor and recipient T cells. Rather than going through the commercial service, samples from a few later patients were sequenced in-house on an Illumina MiSeq and processed with MiXCR. A cohort of around 25 intestinal transplant recipients, including one retransplant, was enrolled, and a few patients lacking pretransplant specimens were excluded. Donor T cell macrochimerism was defined as a peak of at least 4% donor T cells among recipient peripheral blood mononuclear cells. All recipients received anti-thymocyte globulin induction followed by maintenance tacrolimus and steroids for approximately 3 years. Graft-versus-host and host-versus-graft alloreactive T cell clones were tracked in the graft, circulation and bone marrow after intestinal transplantation using bulk TCR-beta CDR3 sequencing.

Here is what the overall study found, with its caveats: Early after transplant, declines in HvG clones were associated with peak levels of circulating GvH clones. Conclusions were limited by the relatively low number and heterogeneity of intestinal transplant patients. GvH clones were detected in recipient bone marrow, and some of these GvH clones were observed earlier in ileal mucosa or blood, consistent with an intestinal mucosal origin. High GvH to HvG T cell clonal ratios were observed in the allografts of patients with donor T cell macrochimerism.

Blood samples were collected up to 4 times in the first month after transplant and then at least monthly when available. Trimming at the junction amounts to 0 bases on V and 1 base on J, and the germline ends lie 9 bases apart. CDR1 and CDR2 were assigned from the germline V gene as SGHRS and YFSETQ. The CDR3 holds 15 amino acids from the cysteine to the phenylalanine. Here the CDR3 DNA is all that survives: 45 bases in frame from base 1. This TCR was recovered from a human patient who received an intestinal transplant, so some T cells may come from the graft donor. The V gene is TRBV5-1 and the J gene is TRBJ2-3; TRBD2 is a weak D gene call, 6 bases matching. Specimen: PBMCs, collected approximately four months after intestinal transplantation. CDR3 loop: CASSLGGGGTDTQYF. The bases read TGCGCCAGCAGCTTGGGGGGAGGCGGCACAGATACGCAGTATTTT. Supplemented by the reference TRBV5-1 and TRBJ2-3 proteins around the CDR3, the complete variable domain is KAGVTQTPRYLIKTRGQQVTLSCSPISGHRSVSWYQQTPGQGLQFLFEYFSETQRNKGNFPGRFSGRQFSNSRSEMNVSTLELGDSALYLCASSLGGGGTDTQYFGPGTRLTVL.